The sequence of this T cell receptor beta chain was determined in a study of human T cells and chemical hapten exposure. Total RNA was isolated from whole blood that had not been fractionated. TCRdb analysed the 5' RACE reads with MiXCR anew, one entry per CDR3 protein. The table lists around 140,000 distinct CDR3 sequences, around 4% of them singletons. This clonotype originated in a female donor in good health.

This CDR3 reads CASSLTWPPAYEQYF. The CDR3 DNA sequence: TGTGCCAGCAGCTTAACTTGGCCCCCCGCCTACGAGCAGTACTTC. This chain joins TRBV7-2 and TRBJ2-7, with D unclear. With 2 bases removed from V and 2 bases from J, the gap between germline ends came to 13 bases. Germline V gives CDR1 SGHTA, CDR2 FQGNSA. The CDR3 extends over 15 amino acids. The variable domain in full, completed from reference TRBV7-2 and TRBJ2-7, reads GAGVSQSPSNKVTEKGKDVELRCDPISGHTALYWYRQSLGQGLEFLIYFQGNSAPDKSGLPSDRFSAERTGGSVSTLTIQRTQQEDSAVYLCASSLTWPPAYEQYFGPGTRLTVT.